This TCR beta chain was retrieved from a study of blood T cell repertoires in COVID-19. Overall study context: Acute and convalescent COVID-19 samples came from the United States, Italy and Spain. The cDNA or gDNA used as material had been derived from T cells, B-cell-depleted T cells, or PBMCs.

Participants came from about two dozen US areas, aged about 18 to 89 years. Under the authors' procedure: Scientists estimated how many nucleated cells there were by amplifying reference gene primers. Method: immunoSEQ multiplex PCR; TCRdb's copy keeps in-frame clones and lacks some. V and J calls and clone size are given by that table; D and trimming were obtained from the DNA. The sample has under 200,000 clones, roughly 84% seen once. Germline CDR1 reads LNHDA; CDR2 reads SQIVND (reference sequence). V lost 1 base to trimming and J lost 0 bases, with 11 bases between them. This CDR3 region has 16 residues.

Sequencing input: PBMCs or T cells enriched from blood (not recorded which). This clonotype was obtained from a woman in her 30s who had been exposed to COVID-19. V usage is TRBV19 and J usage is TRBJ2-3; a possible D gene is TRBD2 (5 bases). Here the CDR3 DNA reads TGTGCCAGTAGTATAGGGGCGGGCGATAGCACAGATACGCAGTATTTT. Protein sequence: CASSIGAGDSTDTQYF.